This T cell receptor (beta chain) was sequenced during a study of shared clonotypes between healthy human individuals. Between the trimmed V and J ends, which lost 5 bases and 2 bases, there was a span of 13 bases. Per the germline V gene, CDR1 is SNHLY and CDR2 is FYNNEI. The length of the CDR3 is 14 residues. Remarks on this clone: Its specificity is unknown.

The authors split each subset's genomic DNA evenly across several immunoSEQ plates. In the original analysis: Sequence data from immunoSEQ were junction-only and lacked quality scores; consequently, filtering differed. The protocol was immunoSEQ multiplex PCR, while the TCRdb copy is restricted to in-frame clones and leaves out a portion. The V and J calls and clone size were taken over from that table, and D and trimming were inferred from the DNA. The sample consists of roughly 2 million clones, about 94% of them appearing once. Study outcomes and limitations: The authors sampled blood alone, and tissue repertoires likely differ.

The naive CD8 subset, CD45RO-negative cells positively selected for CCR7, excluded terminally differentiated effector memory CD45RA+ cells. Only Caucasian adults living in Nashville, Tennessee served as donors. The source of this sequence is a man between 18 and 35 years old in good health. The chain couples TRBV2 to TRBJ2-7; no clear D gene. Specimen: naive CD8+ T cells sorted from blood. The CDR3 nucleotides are TGTGCCAGCAGTCAAGGGATGAGCCCCTACGAGCAGTACTTC. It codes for CASSQGMSPYEQYF.